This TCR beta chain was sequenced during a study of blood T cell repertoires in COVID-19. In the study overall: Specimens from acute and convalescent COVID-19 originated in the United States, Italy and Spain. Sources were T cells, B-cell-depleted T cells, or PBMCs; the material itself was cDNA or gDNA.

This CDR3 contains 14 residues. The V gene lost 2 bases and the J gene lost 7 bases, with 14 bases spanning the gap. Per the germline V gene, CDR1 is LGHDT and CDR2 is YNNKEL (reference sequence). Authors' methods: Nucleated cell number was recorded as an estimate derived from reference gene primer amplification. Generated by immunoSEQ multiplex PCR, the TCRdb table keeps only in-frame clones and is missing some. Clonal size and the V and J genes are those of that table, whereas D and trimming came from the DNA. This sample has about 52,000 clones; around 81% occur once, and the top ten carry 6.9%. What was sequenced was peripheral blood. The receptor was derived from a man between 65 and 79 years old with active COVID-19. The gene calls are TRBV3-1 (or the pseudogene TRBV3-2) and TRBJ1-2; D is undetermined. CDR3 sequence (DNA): TGTGCCAGCAGCCAACTACGGGGTGAGGCTGGCTACACCTTC. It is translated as CASSQLRGEAGYTF.